This TCR beta chain was obtained from a study of shared T cell receptors in the human thymus (dated by TCRdb to about 2021). About the investigation overall: The study examined how self-reactive, shared T-cell receptor alpha chains are generated in the human thymus.

The germline V gene yields SGHAT for CDR1 and FQNNGV for CDR2. From its cysteine to its phenylalanine, the CDR3 spans 14 amino acids. CDR3 DNA only is kept here, 42 bases in frame from base 1. V was cut back by 0 bases and J by 6 bases, leaving a gap of 10 bases between them. In regard to this clone: What antigen it recognizes has not been identified. No base-level quality is on record; no much larger clone is a single base apart.

Libraries were built with the immunoSEQ multiplex PCR assay. TCRdb obtained this table from immuneACCESS and retained in-frame rearrangements with V and J assigned. These tables miss some clones; where compared with another copy, unresolved V genes account for less than half of the shortfall, and the remainder is unexplained. The sample profile shows tens of thousands of clones; about 95% of them were found once. About 0.036% of the sample rests with the top ten. The material sequenced was thymocytes. The origin of this receptor is a human donor. The chain is assembled from TRBV11-2 and TRBJ2-3, with the identity of the D gene unclear. The CDR3 reads CASSLDGVRDTQYF. The DNA is as follows: TGTGCCAGCAGCTTAGATGGGGTTCGGGATACGCAGTATTTT.